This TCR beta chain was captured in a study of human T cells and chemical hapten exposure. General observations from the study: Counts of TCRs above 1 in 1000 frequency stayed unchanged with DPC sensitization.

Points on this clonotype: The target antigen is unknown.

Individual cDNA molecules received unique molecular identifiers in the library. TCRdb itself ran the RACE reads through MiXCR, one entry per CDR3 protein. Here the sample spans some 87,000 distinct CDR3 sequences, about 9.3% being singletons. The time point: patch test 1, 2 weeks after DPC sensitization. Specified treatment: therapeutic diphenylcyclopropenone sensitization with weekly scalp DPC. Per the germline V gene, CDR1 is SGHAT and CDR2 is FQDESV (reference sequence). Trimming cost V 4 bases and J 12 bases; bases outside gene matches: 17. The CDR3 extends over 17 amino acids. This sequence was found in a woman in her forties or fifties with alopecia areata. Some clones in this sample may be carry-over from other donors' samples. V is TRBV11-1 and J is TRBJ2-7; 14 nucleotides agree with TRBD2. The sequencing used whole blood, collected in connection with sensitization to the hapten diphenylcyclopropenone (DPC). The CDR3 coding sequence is TGTGCCAGCAGCTCCGGCGGGACTAGCGGGAGCCCTGTTTCTCGGTACTTC. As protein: CASSSGGTSGSPVSRYF.